This entry concerns a single TCR beta chain. Its antigen is still unknown. Base qualities are not recorded, but no much larger clone differs from it by a single base. These data belong to a study of T cells in Graves' hyperthyroidism and ophthalmopathy (dated by TCRdb to about 2019). Background for the entire study: Peripheral blood was collected at initial diagnosis, before any treatment. TCR V-J signatures able to tell the groups apart were searched for in a discovery cohort of some 97 patients, of whom more than 40 had Graves' ophthalmopathy and about 60 had stable Graves' hyperthyroidism. An independent validation cohort of around 20 hyperthyroidism patients and 17 patients who later progressed to ophthalmopathy tested prospective prediction of ophthalmopathy. The 100 discovery patients were randomly split 7:3 into training and test sets. In addition, the study compared T-cell repertoires in thyroid tissue and in blood from six Graves' hyperthyroidism patients. After sampling, hyperthyroidism patients received methimazole starting at 30 mg daily, and ophthalmopathy patients received high-dose intravenous methylprednisolone. The paper reports TCR Vbeta CDR3 sequencing of approximately 140 peripheral blood samples: under 45 ophthalmopathy, fewer than 80 hyperthyroidism and roughly 17 progressor patients. The paper's findings and limits, for the study overall: No statistical method was used to fix the sample size in advance, and group allocation was not hidden from the investigators. Most expanded thyroid clonotypes (frequency above 0.001) were also detected in blood, a finding suggesting that blood repertoires may reflect thyroid immune responses. A 13 V-J signature model separated ophthalmopathy from stable hyperthyroidism, with 87.88% sensitivity and roughly 81% specificity in cross-validation and 80%/75% in testing. In validation, the model predicted progression to ophthalmopathy with approximately 70% sensitivity and about 73% specificity, a median of approximately 6.7 months before onset.

Amplification of TCR beta CDR3 regions was carried out from RNA transcripts. The TCR CDR3 was subjected to a first round of RT-PCR using the HTBI primer set and the Qiagen OneStep RT-PCR kit. Libraries were constructed in a second round of multiplex PCR, after which size selection and purification were performed. The libraries were sequenced on an Illumina HiSeq2000 using paired-end 100 bp reads. The study's processing was this. SOAPnuke was used to process the raw data, with reads discarded if the reads contained adapters or uncalled bases, had a mean Phred below 15, or lacked an exact constant-primer or identifier match. COPE v1.2.5 was used to merge high-quality paired reads, and clonotypes were defined as unique nucleotide sequences. MiTCR v1.1 was used to align the clonotypes against IMGT TRBV, TRBD and TRBJ reference segments. The analysis included only V-J combinations with a frequency above 0.0001, which together covered 98% to 99.2% of the repertoires. A TCS score was defined as the ratio between F50 (clonal expansion) and ExV (chaos), using BLOSUM62-based TCRdist between CDR3 peptides within each V-J. Welch's t-statistics and random forest reduced around 550 V-J features to roughly 13, which were used in a naive Bayes classifier (R e1071). The Morisita-Horn index was used to measure how similar the thyroid and blood repertoires were. Starting from the raw public reads, TCRdb applied fastp trimming at Q25, assembled clones with MiXCR and retained in-frame beta chains. Each CDR3 protein gets just one entry, which takes the most common genes and DNA from the rows behind it. The V and J calls and clone size are TCRdb's, not the authors'. The table for this sample lists 700,000 to 950,000 distinct CDR3 sequences; approximately 36% of them were counted only once. Around 29% of the sample belongs to the ten largest clones.

Stable Graves' hyperthyroidism was defined as the absence of progression to ophthalmopathy over 18 months of follow-up. Hyperthyroidism patients were aged 18 to 65 years and newly diagnosed, with disease duration of less than 2 months. Patients with uncontrolled infections, other autoimmune diseases, pregnancy or lactation were excluded. Diagnoses were based on clinical symptoms, serum thyroxine and TRAb, thyroid ultrasound and orbital computed tomography. PBMCs were isolated from approximately 10 ml of fresh peripheral blood by Ficoll-Paque density gradient centrifugation. Total RNA was extracted with Trizol reagent, and quality was checked on an Agilent 2100 Bioanalyzer. From a lookup of the germline V gene, CDR1 and CDR2 are SGDLS and YYNGEE. Trimmed from V: 7 bases; trimmed from J: 4 bases; junction bases lacking a gene match: 3. The CDR3 covers 13 residues, taking in both the cysteine and the phenylalanine. The DNA shown is the 39-base CDR3, in frame from base 1.

Sequences were obtained from blood. The chain joins TRBV9 to TRBJ1-2; 11 junctional bases match TRBD1. The origin of this receptor is a woman in her 40s with Graves' hyperthyroidism. The CDR3 reads as follows: CASGQGAGYGYTF. The nucleotides are TGTGCCAGCGGACAGGGGGCGGGCTATGGCTACACCTTC.